Here is one T cell receptor beta chain with its context. The antigen is unknown. PCR was performed a second time for roughly 7 to 12 cycles using a sample-barcoded 5' primer and a J-beta primer mix. TCRdb used MiXCR to reprocess the 5' RACE reads, holding one entry per CDR3 protein. The sample includes around 1.5 million distinct CDR3 sequences, approximately 59% seen only once; the top ten take approximately 7%. Healthy Caucasian individuals from Russia aged roughly 6 to 100 were enrolled as donors. Extractions gave at least 5.5 micrograms of total RNA per sample. This record belongs to a study of blood T cells in healthy people across ages. Study-level results: Per million T cells, TCR beta diversity dropped about linearly as age rose. Strong correlation was found linking TCR beta diversity to naive T cell percentage.

Looked up from germline, CDR1 is MNHEY and CDR2 is SVGAGI. This CDR3 comprises 14 residues. V lost 1 base and J 6 bases, leaving 13 bases between the germline ends. Sequences were obtained from blood. The clonotype was recovered from a man aged 18 to 30 in good health. The V call is TRBV6-5, the J call TRBJ2-7, with no clear D. This chain's CDR3 is CASSYYPSEGEQYF. In nucleotides, the CDR3 is TGTGCCAGCAGTTACTATCCTAGTGAAGGCGAGCAGTACTTC.